This T cell receptor (beta chain) came from a study of blood T cell repertoires in COVID-19. How the authors handled the data: Reference gene primer amplification in the assay estimated nucleated cell counts. Clones were sequenced by immunoSEQ multiplex PCR, and TCRdb holds only the in-frame ones, with some missing. That table supplies the V and J calls and clone size; D and trimming were determined from the DNA. In the table there are around 100,000 clones, 70% to 90% of which are singletons. This CDR3 has 11 amino acids. Germline V gene data show CDR1 as SQVTM and CDR2 as ANQGSEA. Trimming cost V 5 bases and J 9 bases, with 11 bases left between them.

V and J are TRBV29-1 and TRBJ2-1; D unresolved. The sample comprised peripheral blood. The source of this sequence is a man aged 35 to 55 with acute or convalescent COVID-19. In DNA, the CDR3 is TGCAGCGTTCCCGATCAGGTTGAGCAGTTCTTC. This gives the protein CSVPDQVEQFF.